Detailed here is one TCR beta chain. Its antigen is currently unknown. Germline V gene data show CDR1 as MNHEY and CDR2 as SMNVEV (reference sequence). The CDR3 covers 17 residues. This sample was taken from a study of OX40 agonist ivuxolimab in advanced cancers. Turning to the study itself: Participants, 65% to 85% male, averaged 60 years of age, ranging from roughly 23 to 90.

Study-level points and caveats: Specificity for antigen went undetermined in the expanded peripheral T cells.

Profiling relied on immunoSEQ multiplex PCR, and the TCRdb table lists in-frame clones only, not all of them. Of some 99,000 clones in the sample, roughly nine tenths were seen once. The receptor was isolated from an adult with an advanced solid tumor such as melanoma, head and neck, liver or kidney cancer. This sample comprised CD4+ or CD8+ T cells sorted from blood, obtained in a trial of the OX40 agonist ivuxolimab. V gene TRBV27 combines with J gene TRBJ1-5; unclear D gene. The chain's CDR3 is CRAVYPPWAPSNQPQHF. DNA for the CDR3: TGTCGAGCAGTTTATCCCCCCTGGGCCCCTAGCAATCAGCCCCAGCATTTT.